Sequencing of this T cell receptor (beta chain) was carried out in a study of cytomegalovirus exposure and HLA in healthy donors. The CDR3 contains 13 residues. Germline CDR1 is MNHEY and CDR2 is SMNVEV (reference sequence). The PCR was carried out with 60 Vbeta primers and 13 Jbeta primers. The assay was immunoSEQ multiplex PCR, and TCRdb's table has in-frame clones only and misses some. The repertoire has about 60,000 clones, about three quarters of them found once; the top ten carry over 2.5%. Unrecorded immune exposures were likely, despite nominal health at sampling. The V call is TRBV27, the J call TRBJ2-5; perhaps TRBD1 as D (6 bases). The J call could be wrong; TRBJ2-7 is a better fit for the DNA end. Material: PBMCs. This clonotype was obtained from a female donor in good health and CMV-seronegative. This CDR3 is CASSFRGSYEQYF. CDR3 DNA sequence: TGTGCCAGCAGTTTCAGGGGCTCCTACGAGCAGTACTTC.